Below, one TCR beta chain is given with its context. CDR3 length equals 15 residues. From germline, CDR1 is MNHEY and CDR2 SVGAGI. Between the trimmed V and J ends, which lost 4 bases and 9 bases, there was a span of 16 bases. These data belong to a study of cytomegalovirus exposure and HLA in healthy donors. This PCR relied on a set of 60 Vbeta primers and 13 Jbeta primers. Measured with immunoSEQ multiplex PCR; TCRdb has only the in-frame clones, and not every one. In the table there are about 150,000 clones, around 80% of which are singletons. The source material was PBMCs. The receptor comes from a woman in her fifties or sixties in good health and CMV-seropositive. This sequence joins TRBV6-5 and TRBJ1-6; perhaps TRBD1 as D (6 bases). The CDR3 sequence is CASSLDRTKSSPLHF. The CDR3 nucleotides are TGTGCCAGCAGTTTGGACAGAACAAAGAGTTCACCCCTCCACTTT.